This entry lists 10 T cell receptor beta chains sequenced from one sample in a study of T cells after yellow fever vaccination. From the 5' RACE reads, TCRdb called clonotypes with MiXCR, one entry per CDR3 protein. This sample yields 120,000 or so distinct CDR3 sequences, of which 6.5% to 9% are seen a single time; more than 2.5% belongs to the top ten. Material: CD4+ T cells sorted from PBMCs, obtained roughly seven weeks after the first yellow fever vaccination. The receptor source for this set is a man between 18 and 35 years old who received the YFV17D yellow fever vaccine.

This clonotype was seen at least ten times. The chain joins TRBV24-1 to TRBJ2-1; no reliable D call. CDR3 length: 13 amino acids. Germline V CDR1 and CDR2: KGHDR, SFDVKD. V lost 5 bases and J lost 9, with 13 bases in between. The CDR3 here is CATSGRVDFEQFF. The CDR3, as DNA: TGTGCCACCAGTGGAAGAGTTGATTTTGAGCAGTTCTTC.

This clonotype was picked up many times. The chain links TRBV6-2 or TRBV6-3 to TRBJ2-1; a possible D gene is TRBD1 (6 bases). In germline, CDR1 is MNHEY, CDR2 SVGEGT. Trimming shortened V by 2 bases and J by 5 bases, and 10 bases separated the two germline ends. The CDR3 extends over 14 amino acids. In DNA form, the CDR3 reads TGTGCCAGCAGTTACGACAGGTCCGACAATGAGCAGTTCTTC. This codes for CASSYDRSDNEQFF.

This clonotype was observed many times. The chain joins TRBV28 to TRBJ1-6, with 11 nucleotides matching TRBD1. The CDR3 has 15 amino acids. Germline V CDR1 and CDR2: MDHEN, SYDVKM. With V trimmed by 6 bases and J by 7 bases, 5 bases remained unmatched. The CDR3 region is CASRTGQGANSPLHF. The CDR3 nucleotides are TGTGCCAGCAGGACCGGACAGGGGGCCAATTCACCCCTCCACTTT.

This clonotype was picked up many times. The V call is TRBV20-1, the J call TRBJ1-5; tentative D call: TRBD1 (6 bases). The ends were cut back, 6 bases at V and 4 bases at J, with 19 bases in the middle. The CDR3 extends over 15 amino acids. Germline-derived CDR1 and CDR2 are DFQATT and SNEGSKA (reference sequence). CDR3 sequence: CSALADRWANQPQHF. For the CDR3, the DNA is TGCAGTGCCTTGGCCGACAGGTGGGCGAATCAGCCCCAGCATTTT.

This clonotype was seen repeatedly, ten times or more. This chain uses TRBV20-1 with TRBJ2-7, with 8 bases that match TRBD1. V was clipped by 5 bases and J by 0 bases; unmatched bases: 6. The CDR3 covers 14 residues. Germline V gene sequence: CDR1 DFQATT, CDR2 SNEGSKA (reference sequence). CDR3 protein: CSALQGASSYEQYV. The CDR3 nucleotides read TGCAGTGCTCTCCAGGGGGCAAGCTCCTACGAGCAGTACGTC.

V usage is TRBV20-1 and J usage is TRBJ2-5; 12 nucleotides align to TRBD2. Trimming at V came to 3 bases and at J to 5 bases, leaving 7 bases not matched to a gene. The CDR3 runs 15 residues. Germline V lookup: CDR1 DFQATT, CDR2 SNEGSKA (reference sequence). The CDR3 DNA follows: TGCAGTGCTAGGGCTAGCGGGGGGGCCAGCGAGACCCAGTACTTC. It translates to CSARASGGASETQYF.

This clonotype appeared many times. The chain recombines TRBV5-1 with TRBJ2-3; 10 positions agree with TRBD2. The CDR3 runs to 16 residues. Losses at the gene ends were 4 bases for V and 3 bases for J; bases not matched to a gene: 8. Looked up from germline, CDR1 is SGHRS and CDR2 is YFSETQ. The CDR3 reads CASSRWSGGATDTQYF. In DNA form, the CDR3 reads TGCGCCAGCAGCCGGTGGAGCGGGGGGGCAACAGATACGCAGTATTTT.

In this sample, this clonotype turned up many times. The chain combines TRBV4-3 with TRBJ2-2, with no clear D. This CDR3 contains 16 residues. Trimming left V 4 bases short and J 4 bases short, with 16 bases between. Looked up from germline, CDR1 is LGHNA and CDR2 is YSLEER. CDR3 region: CASSPPAATGTGELFF. CDR3 nucleotides: TGCGCCAGCAGCCCCCCCGCTGCAACGGGCACCGGGGAGCTGTTTTTT.

This clonotype was observed many times. V is TRBV11-2 and J is TRBJ2-3; 10 positions match TRBD1. Germline CDR1 reads SGHAT; CDR2 reads FQNNGV. Germline trimming cut 1 base from V and 6 bases from J; bases unmatched to any gene: 4. The CDR3 runs 15 residues. The CDR3 coding sequence is TGTGCCAGCAGCTTAGGGACAGGGGGTTTGGATACGCAGTATTTT. Translation gives CASSLGTGGLDTQYF. The full variable domain, rest sourced from reference TRBV11-2 and TRBJ2-3, is EAGVAQSPRYKIIEKRQSVAFWCNPISGHATLYWYQQILGQGPKLLIQFQNNGVVDDSQLPKDRFSAERLKGVDSTLKIQPAKLEDSAVYLCASSLGTGGLDTQYFGPGTRLTVL.

This clonotype was recorded at least ten times. The V and J genes are TRBV11-2 and TRBJ2-3; D not certain. The CDR3 sequence is 16 residues long. Germline V gene lookup returns CDR1 SGHAT and CDR2 FQNNGV. Trimming left V 6 bases short and J 0 bases short, with 16 bases between. CDR3 bases: TGTGCCAGCAGGTATACGGGCAGGACCAGCACAGATACGCAGTATTTT. Its protein product is CASRYTGRTSTDTQYF.